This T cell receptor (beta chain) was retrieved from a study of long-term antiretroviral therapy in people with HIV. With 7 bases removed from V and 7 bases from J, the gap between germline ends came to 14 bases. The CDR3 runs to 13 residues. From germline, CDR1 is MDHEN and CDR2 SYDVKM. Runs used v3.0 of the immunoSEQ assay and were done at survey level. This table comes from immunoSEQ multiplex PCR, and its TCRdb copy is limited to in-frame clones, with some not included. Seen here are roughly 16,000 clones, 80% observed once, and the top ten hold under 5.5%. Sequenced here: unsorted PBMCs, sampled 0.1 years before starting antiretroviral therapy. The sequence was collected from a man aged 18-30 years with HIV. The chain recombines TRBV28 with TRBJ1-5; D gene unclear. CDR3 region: CASILIGSQPQHF. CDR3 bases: TGTGCCAGCATCTTGATAGGGAGCCAGCCCCAGCATTTT.